This TCR beta chain was obtained from a study of shared clonotypes between healthy human individuals. V lost 5 bases to trimming and J lost 8 bases, with 6 bases between them. CDR1 and CDR2 (germline): GTSNPN, SVGIG (reference sequence). The CDR3 contains 10 residues. Genomic DNA of each subset was evenly split across several immunoSEQ plates. Produced via immunoSEQ multiplex PCR; TCRdb's table is partial and in-frame only. The sample contains about 2.2 million clones, approximately 94% of which appear only once. Only a few counts were recorded for this clone. Terminally differentiated effector memory CD45RA+ cells were excluded from the naive CD8 cells, which were CD45RO-negative and positively selected for CCR7.

The chain recombines TRBV30 with TRBJ1-4; D remains ambiguous. The receptor comes from a man between 18 and 35 years old in good health. Some clones in this sample may be carry-over from other donors' samples. Material: naive CD8+ T cells from PBMCs. CDR3 sequence reads: CAWAAEKLFF. The CDR3 DNA reads as TGTGCCTGGGCGGCCGAAAAACTGTTTTTT.